This entry concerns a single TCR beta chain. The antigen it recognizes is unknown. No much larger clonotype is one base removed from it; base qualities were not supplied. The CDR3 sequence holds 15 residues, the cysteine and phenylalanine included. Left in the record is the CDR3 DNA by itself, 45 bases read in frame from the first base. The sample is drawn from a study of CD8 T cells in Susac syndrome (dated by TCRdb to about 2019). For the study in its entirety: Of the Susac syndrome patients who were sequenced, eight were in clinical remission while about six had clinically active disease. At blood withdrawal, Susac syndrome patients were therapy-naive, treated with corticosteroids (with IVIg additionally given to some), or treated with IVIg alone. Whether CD8+ T cell activation and differentiation in Susac syndrome was antigen driven was tested using repertoire sequencing.

Overall study outcomes, separate from this receptor: In patients with Susac syndrome, the CD4+ T cell repertoire showed no detectable clonal expansion. The study acknowledged that relatively few individuals were included in the TCR sequencing and HLA analysis.

High-throughput TCR beta sequencing profiled peripheral blood CD8+ and CD4+ T cells from healthy donors, Susac syndrome patients and multiple sclerosis patients. Susac syndrome patients met recently defined diagnostic criteria for definite or probable disease. Bulk CD8+ and CD4+ T cells were purified by magnetic negative isolation, whereas CD8+ TEMRA cells were enriched by FACS. Blood was drawn into EDTA tubes, processed within 24 hours, and PBMCs were isolated by density gradient centrifugation. PBMCs destined for TCR sequencing were cryopreserved in liquid nitrogen and later thawed in a 37 °C water bath. The sorted or isolated CD4+, CD8+ and CD8+ TEMRA cells reached a purity of at least 90%. RNA was extracted using the RNeasy kit, and about 0.5 to 1 ug of the RNA was reverse transcribed with random hexamers. TCR beta CDR3 regions were amplified with the immunoSEQ multiplex PCR assay covering 54 Vbeta and 13 Jbeta segments. To correct PCR amplification bias, a synthetic template baseline was used for both primer optimization and computational correction. From the authors' description of their analysis: Reads were assigned to V, D and J genes according to IMGT and analyzed in immunoSEQ Analyzer, with only productive sequences retained. Clonality was calculated as one minus the Shannon entropy normalized by log2 of the number of productive unique sequences. Public and private clones were assessed among the 100 most prevalent clones of each patient and control. Clones were defined as Susac-specific when absent from the healthy and MS cohorts, from fewer than 1,300 published viral clones and from other ImmuneACCESS disease sequences. TCRdb applied fastp at Q25 and MiXCR to the public reads, then kept only in-frame beta chains. Every entry covers one CDR3 protein and lists the most common genes and DNA from its rows. The V and J calls reflect TCRdb's pipeline rather than the authors' work. Present in this sample are about 240,000 distinct CDR3 sequences, approximately 95% of which were seen just once. The ten largest clonotypes hold 0.095% to 0.12% of the sample.

The V gene is TRBV21-1 and the J gene is TRBJ2-4; no check of the table's D call, TRBD1, against the DNA was made. TRBV21-1 is recorded as a pseudogene. The source of this sequence is a human donor with Susac syndrome. Sequencing input: CD4+ T cells from PBMCs. The CDR3 in this case is CASSNLTGAKNIQYF. In nucleotides, the sequence is TGTGCCAGCAGCAACTTGACAGGAGCCAAAAACATTCAGTACTTC.